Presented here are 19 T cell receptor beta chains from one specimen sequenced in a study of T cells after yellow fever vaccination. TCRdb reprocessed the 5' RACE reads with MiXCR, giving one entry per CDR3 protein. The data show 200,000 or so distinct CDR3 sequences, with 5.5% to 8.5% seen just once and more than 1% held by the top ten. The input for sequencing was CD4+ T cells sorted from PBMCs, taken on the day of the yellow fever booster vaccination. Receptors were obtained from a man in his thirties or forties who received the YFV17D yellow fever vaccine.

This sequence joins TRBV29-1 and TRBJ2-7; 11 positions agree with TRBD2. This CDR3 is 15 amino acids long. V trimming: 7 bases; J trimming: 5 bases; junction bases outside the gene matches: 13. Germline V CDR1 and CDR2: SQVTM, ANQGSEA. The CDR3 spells CSGVIAGGPTHEQYF. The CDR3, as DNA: TGCAGCGGGGTGATAGCGGGAGGGCCAACCCACGAGCAGTACTTC.

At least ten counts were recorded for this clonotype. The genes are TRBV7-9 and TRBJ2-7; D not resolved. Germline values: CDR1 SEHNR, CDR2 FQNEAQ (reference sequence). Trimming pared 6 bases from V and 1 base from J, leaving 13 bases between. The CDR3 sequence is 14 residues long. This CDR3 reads CASSSSVPSYEQYF. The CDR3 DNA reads TGTGCCAGCAGTTCCTCGGTTCCTTCCTACGAGCAGTACTTC.

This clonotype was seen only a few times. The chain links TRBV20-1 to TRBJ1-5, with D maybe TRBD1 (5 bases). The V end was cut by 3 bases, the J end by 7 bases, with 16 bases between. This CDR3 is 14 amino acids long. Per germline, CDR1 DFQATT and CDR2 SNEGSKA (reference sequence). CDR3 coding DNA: TGCAGTGCTAGGGGGGGAAGGGGCCGGCAGCCCCAGCATTTT. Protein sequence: CSARGGRGRQPQHF.

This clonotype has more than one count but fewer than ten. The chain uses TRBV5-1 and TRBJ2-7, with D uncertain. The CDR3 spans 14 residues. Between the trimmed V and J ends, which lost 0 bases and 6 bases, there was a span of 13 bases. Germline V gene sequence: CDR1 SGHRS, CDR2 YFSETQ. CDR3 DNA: TGCGCCAGCAGCTTGGATGCCGCCTCCGGCGAGCAGTACTTC. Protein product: CASSLDAASGEQYF.

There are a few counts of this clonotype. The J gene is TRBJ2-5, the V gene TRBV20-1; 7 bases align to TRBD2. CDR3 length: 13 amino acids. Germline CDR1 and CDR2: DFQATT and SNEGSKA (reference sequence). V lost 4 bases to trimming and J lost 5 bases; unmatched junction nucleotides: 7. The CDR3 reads CSATRLAGETQYF. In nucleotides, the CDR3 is TGCAGTGCTACGCGACTAGCCGGGGAGACCCAGTACTTC.

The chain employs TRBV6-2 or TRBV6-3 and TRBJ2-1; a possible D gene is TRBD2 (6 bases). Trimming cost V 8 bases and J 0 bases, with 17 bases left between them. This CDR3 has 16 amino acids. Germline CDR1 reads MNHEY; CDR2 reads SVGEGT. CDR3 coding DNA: TGTGCCAGCCGAGGAGGGCTTGACTTCTCCTACAATGAGCAGTTCTTC. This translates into CASRGGLDFSYNEQFF.

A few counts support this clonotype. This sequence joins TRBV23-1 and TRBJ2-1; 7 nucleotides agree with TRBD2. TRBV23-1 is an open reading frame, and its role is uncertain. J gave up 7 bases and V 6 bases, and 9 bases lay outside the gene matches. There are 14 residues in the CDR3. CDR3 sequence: CASSPSRAGNEQFF. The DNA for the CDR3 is TGCGCCAGCAGCCCTAGTAGAGCGGGAAATGAGCAGTTCTTC.

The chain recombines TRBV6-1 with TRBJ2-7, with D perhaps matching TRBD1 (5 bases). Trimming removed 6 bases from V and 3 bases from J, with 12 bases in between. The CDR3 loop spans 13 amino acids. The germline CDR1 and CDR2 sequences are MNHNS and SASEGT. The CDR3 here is CASRTNRFYEQYF. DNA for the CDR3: TGTGCCAGCAGAACCAACAGGTTCTACGAGCAGTACTTC.

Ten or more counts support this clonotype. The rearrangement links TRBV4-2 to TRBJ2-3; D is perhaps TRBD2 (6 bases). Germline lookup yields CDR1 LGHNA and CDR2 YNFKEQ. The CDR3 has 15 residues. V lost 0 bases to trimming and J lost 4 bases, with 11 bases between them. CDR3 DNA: TGTGCCAGCAGCCAAGATCGGCGGGGCGCAGATACGCAGTATTTT. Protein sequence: CASSQDRRGADTQYF.

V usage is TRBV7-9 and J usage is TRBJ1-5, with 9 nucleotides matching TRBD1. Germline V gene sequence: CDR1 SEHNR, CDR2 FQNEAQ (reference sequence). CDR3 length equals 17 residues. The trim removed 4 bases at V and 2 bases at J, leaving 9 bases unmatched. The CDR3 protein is CASSSPGQGQGNQPQHF. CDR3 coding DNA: TGTGCCAGCAGCTCCCCCGGACAGGGGCAGGGCAATCAGCCCCAGCATTTT.

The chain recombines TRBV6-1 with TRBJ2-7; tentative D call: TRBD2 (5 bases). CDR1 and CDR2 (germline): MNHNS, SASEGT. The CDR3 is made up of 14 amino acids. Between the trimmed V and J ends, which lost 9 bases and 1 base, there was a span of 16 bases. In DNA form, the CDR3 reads TGTGCCAGTTCTGGGGTAACGGGATCCTACGAGCAGTACTTC. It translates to CASSGVTGSYEQYF.

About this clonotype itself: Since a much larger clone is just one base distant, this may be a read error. The CDR3 bases are TGTGCCAGCAGCTTAGCCACCGTGATGGGGCAAGAGACCCAGTACTTC. Encoded protein: CASSLATVMGQETQYF. The chain couples TRBV7-9 to TRBJ2-5, with unresolved D. This CDR3 contains 16 residues. The germline gives CDR1 SEHNR, CDR2 FQNEAQ (reference sequence). V was cut by 0 bases and J by 2 bases, with 13 bases left in between.

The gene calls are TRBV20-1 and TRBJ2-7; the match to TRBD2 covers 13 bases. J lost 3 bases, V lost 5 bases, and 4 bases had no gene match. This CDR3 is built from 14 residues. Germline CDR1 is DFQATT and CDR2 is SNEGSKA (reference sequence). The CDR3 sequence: CSAAGLAGLYEQYF. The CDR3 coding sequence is TGCAGTGCTGCGGGACTAGCGGGACTCTACGAGCAGTACTTC.

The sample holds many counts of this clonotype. Here the CDR3 DNA reads TGTGCCAGTAGTAGAGCCGTCGTCGGCGCTTATGGCTACACCTTC. Encoded protein: CASSRAVVGAYGYTF. The V gene is TRBV19, the J gene TRBJ1-2; D not resolved. This CDR3 contains 15 residues. V was trimmed by 4 bases and J by 5 bases, leaving 17 bases between them. Per the germline V gene, CDR1 is LNHDA and CDR2 is SQIVND (reference sequence).

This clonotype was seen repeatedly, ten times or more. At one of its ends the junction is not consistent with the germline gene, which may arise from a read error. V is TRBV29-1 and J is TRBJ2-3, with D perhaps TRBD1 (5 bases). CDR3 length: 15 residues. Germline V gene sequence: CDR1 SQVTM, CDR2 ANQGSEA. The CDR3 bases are TGCAGCGTAGAAGGGGCCCCTACACGCACAGATACGCAGTATTTT. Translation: CSVEGAPTRTDTQYF.

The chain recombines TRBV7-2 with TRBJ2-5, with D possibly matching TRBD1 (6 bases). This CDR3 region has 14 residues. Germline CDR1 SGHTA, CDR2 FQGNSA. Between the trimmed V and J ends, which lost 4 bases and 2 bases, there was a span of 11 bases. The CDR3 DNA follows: TGTGCCAGCAGCTCCCAGGGGATACAAGAGACCCAGTACTTC. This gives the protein CASSSQGIQETQYF.

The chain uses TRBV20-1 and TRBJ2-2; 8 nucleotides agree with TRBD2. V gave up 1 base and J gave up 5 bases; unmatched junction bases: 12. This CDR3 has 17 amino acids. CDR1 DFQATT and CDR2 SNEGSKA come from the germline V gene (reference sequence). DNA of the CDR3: TGCAGTGCTAGAGGCCCTTGGGGGGCGGGAGGAACCGGGGAGCTGTTTTTT. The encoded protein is CSARGPWGAGGTGELFF.

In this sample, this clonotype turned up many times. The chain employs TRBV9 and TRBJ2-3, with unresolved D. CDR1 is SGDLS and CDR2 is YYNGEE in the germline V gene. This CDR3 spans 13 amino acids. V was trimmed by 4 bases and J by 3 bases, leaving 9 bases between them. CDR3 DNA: TGTGCCAGCAGCCCACGTCTAACAGATACGCAGTATTTT. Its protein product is CASSPRLTDTQYF.

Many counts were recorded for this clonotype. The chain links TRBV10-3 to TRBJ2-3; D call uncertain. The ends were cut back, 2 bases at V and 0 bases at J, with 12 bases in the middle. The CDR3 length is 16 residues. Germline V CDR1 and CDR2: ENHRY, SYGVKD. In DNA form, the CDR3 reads TGTGCCATCAGTGAGATAAGGGTTACTAGCACAGATACGCAGTATTTT. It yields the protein CAISEIRVTSTDTQYF.